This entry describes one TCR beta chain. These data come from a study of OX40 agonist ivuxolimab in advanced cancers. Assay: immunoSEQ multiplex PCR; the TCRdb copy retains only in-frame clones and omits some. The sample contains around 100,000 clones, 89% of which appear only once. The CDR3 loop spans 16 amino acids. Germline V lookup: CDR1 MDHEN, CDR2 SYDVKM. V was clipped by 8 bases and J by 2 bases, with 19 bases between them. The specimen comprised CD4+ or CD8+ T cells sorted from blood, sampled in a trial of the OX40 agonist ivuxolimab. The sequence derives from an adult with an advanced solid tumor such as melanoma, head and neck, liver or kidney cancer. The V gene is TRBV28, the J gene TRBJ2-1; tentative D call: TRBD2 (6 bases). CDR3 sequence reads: CASRFVGLGPYNEQFF. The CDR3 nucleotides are TGTGCCAGCCGGTTCGTGGGACTCGGGCCCTACAATGAGCAGTTCTTC. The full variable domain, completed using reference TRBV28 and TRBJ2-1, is DVKVTQSSRYLVKRTGEKVFLECVQDMDHENMFWYRQDPGLGLRLIYFSYDVKMKEKGDIPEGYSVSREKKERFSLILESASTNQTSMYLCASRFVGLGPYNEQFFGPGTRLTVL.